This T cell receptor beta chain was captured in a study of blood T cell repertoires in COVID-19. Study details: COVID-19 samples from acute and convalescent phases originated in the United States, Italy and Spain. PBMCs, B-cell-depleted T cells, or T cells were the source of the cDNA or gDNA that made up the material.

CDR1 and CDR2 from the germline V gene are MNHNS and SASEGT. This CDR3 region has 12 residues. Trimming pared 3 bases from V and 8 bases from J, leaving 5 bases between. As handled by the study authors: Amplified reference gene primers provided the basis for estimating nucleated cell counts. Some clones are missing from TCRdb's copy, which holds only in-frame ones; the method was immunoSEQ multiplex PCR. The V and J calls and clone size were taken over from that table, and D and trimming were inferred from the DNA. The table lists about 49,000 clones, approximately 91% of them singletons. V and J are TRBV6-1 and TRBJ1-6; D gene uncertain. The sequence was obtained from a human donor in a cohort sampled during active COVID-19. Sequencing was carried out using peripheral blood. As DNA, the CDR3 is TGTGCCAGCAGTGAGGAGCATTCACCCCTCCACTTT. Translating gives CASSEEHSPLHF.